The present T cell receptor beta chain was sequenced within a study of early T cells in non-severe SARS-CoV-2 infection. Overall study: Bulk RNA taken from unsorted whole blood was sequenced, leaving chains unpaired.

Germline V gives CDR1 SGHVS, CDR2 FNYEAQ. This CDR3 is built from 16 residues. Losses at the gene ends were 4 bases for V and 3 bases for J; bases not matched to a gene: 5. This clonotype showed up many times. Individual cDNA molecules were tagged with unique molecular identifiers. In TCRdb, the 5' RACE reads were re-called with MiXCR into one record per CDR3 protein. Of more than 65,000 distinct CDR3 sequences in the sample, approximately 15% are singletons; the top ten hold about 1.4%. This chain joins TRBV7-6 and TRBJ2-3; 12 bases map to TRBD2. The sample taken for sequencing was whole blood. The TCR originated in an adult who was a healthcare worker with PCR-confirmed SARS-CoV-2 infection or an uninfected control (not recorded which). The CDR3 region has the DNA TGTGCCAGCAGCTCGGCTAGCGGGGGGGCAACAGATACGCAGTATTTT. It yields the protein CASSSASGGATDTQYF.